This TCR beta chain was recorded in a study of blood T cell repertoires in COVID-19. The data were produced by immunoSEQ multiplex PCR, yet TCRdb's version contains in-frame clones alone and is incomplete. Here the sample spans roughly 140,000 clones, more than 75% being singletons. CDR1 is SGHTA, CDR2 FQGNSA, per germline. The CDR3 covers 11 residues. The V end lost 6 bases, the J end lost 6 bases, and 8 bases lay between the germline ends. Enrolled through a virtual design, the participants were between about 18 and 100 years of age and came from 24 US areas. This TCR was recovered from a woman aged 25 to 39 with acute COVID-19. Material: PBMCs or T cells enriched from blood (not recorded which). The rearrangement joins TRBV7-2 to TRBJ1-1, with a tentative D call TRBD1 (6 bases). The CDR3 DNA sequence: TGTGCCAGCAGTCGGACAGCTGAAGCTTTCTTT. Protein sequence: CASSRTAEAFF.